Listed below are T cell receptor beta chains from one sample, sequenced in a study of blood T cell repertoires in COVID-19. Produced via immunoSEQ multiplex PCR; TCRdb's table is partial and in-frame only. Of fewer than 70,000 clones in the sample, around 79% were seen once. The sequenced sample was peripheral blood. Receptors originate from a man aged 55 to 70 with acute or convalescent COVID-19. Each CDR3 is given with its conserved first and last residue. The D gene is left open where the match is weak. The listing skips clone size in some rows; elsewhere it reads once, few, many or a size class.

clone size: -
V gene: TRBV7-8
D gene: TRBD2
J gene: TRBJ2-1
CDR3 DNA: TGTGCCAGCAGCTCCCGGGGGGGACTCTACAATGAGCAGTTCTTC
CDR3 protein: CASSSRGGLYNEQFF

clone size: -
V gene: TRBV30
D gene: -
J gene: TRBJ2-1
CDR3 DNA: TGTGCCTGGAGTGTACAGCTAAGCTCCTACAATGAGCAGTTCTTC
CDR3 protein: CAWSVQLSSYNEQFF

clone size: -
V gene: TRBV4-2
D gene: -
J gene: TRBJ2-7
CDR3 DNA: TGTGCCAGCAGCGGGGACACCTCCTACGAGCAGTACTTC
CDR3 protein: CASSGDTSYEQYF

clone size: -
V gene: TRBV30
D gene: TRBD1
J gene: TRBJ1-5
CDR3 DNA: TGTGCCTGGAACTACGGGACAGGGGACCAGAAGGTACATTTT
CDR3 protein: CAWNYGTGDQKVHF

clone size: -
V gene: TRBV2
D gene: -
J gene: TRBJ1-1
CDR3 DNA: TGTGCCAGCAGTGGGATGAGGGACACTGAAGCTTTCTTT
CDR3 protein: CASSGMRDTEAFF

clone size: -
V gene: TRBV30
D gene: -
J gene: TRBJ1-2
CDR3 DNA: TGTGCCTGGAGTGGGAACCGCCGGGATGGCTACACCTTC
CDR3 protein: CAWSGNRRDGYTF

clone size: once
V gene: TRBV27
D gene: -
J gene: TRBJ2-3
CDR3 DNA: TGTGCCAGCAGTGGCCCCAGGGGCCACACAGATACGCAGTATTTT
CDR3 protein: CASSGPRGHTDTQYF

clone size: -
V gene: TRBV2
D gene: -
J gene: TRBJ1-2
CDR3 DNA: TGTGCCAGCAGGGCGACAGGTTCTGGCTACACCTTC
CDR3 protein: CASRATGSGYTF

clone size: few
V gene: TRBV30
D gene: -
J gene: TRBJ2-2
CDR3 DNA: TGTGCCTGGGCGAACCCGACAGCCATGAACACCGGGGAGCTGTTTTTT
CDR3 protein: CAWANPTAMNTGELFF

clone size: -
V gene: TRBV5-1
D gene: -
J gene: TRBJ2-2
CDR3 DNA: TGCGCCAGCAGCCTGGACCCCCGCAGGGGACTAACCAGCGGGGAGCTGTTTTTT
CDR3 protein: CASSLDPRRGLTSGELFF

clone size: -
V gene: TRBV2
D gene: TRBD1
J gene: TRBJ1-1
CDR3 DNA: TGTGCCAGCAATACAGGGGCGGGAAACACTGAAGCTTTCTTT
CDR3 protein: CASNTGAGNTEAFF

clone size: -
V gene: TRBV12-5
D gene: TRBD1
J gene: TRBJ1-6
CDR3 DNA: TGTGCTAGTGGTTTTCAAGACAGGGGTGCGGGGCCCCTCCACTTT
CDR3 protein: CASGFQDRGAGPLHF

clone size: once
V gene: TRBV28
D gene: TRBD2
J gene: TRBJ2-5
CDR3 DNA: TGTGCCAGCATTTATAGCGGGGCGGCAGGGACCCAGTACTTC
CDR3 protein: CASIYSGAAGTQYF

clone size: once
V gene: TRBV30
D gene: -
J gene: TRBJ1-1
CDR3 DNA: TGTGCCTGGAGACTGATGAACACTGAAGCTTTCTTT
CDR3 protein: CAWRLMNTEAFF

clone size: -
V gene: TRBV28
D gene: -
J gene: TRBJ1-5
CDR3 DNA: TGTGCCAGCAGTTCAAATAATCAGCCCCAGCATTTT
CDR3 protein: CASSSNNQPQHF

clone size: -
V gene: TRBV6-5
D gene: TRBD2
J gene: TRBJ2-7
CDR3 DNA: TGTGCCAGCAGTCCTACTAGCGGGGGGTGGGACGAGCAGTACTTC
CDR3 protein: CASSPTSGGWDEQYF

clone size: -
V gene: TRBV27
D gene: -
J gene: TRBJ1-5
CDR3 DNA: TGTGCCAGCAGTCTACTGGGGGCGGTCAATCAGCCCCAGCATTTT
CDR3 protein: CASSLLGAVNQPQHF

clone size: -
V gene: TRBV7-2
D gene: -
J gene: TRBJ1-2
CDR3 DNA: TGTGCCAGCAGCTTACTACCAAGCTATGGCTACACCTTC
CDR3 protein: CASSLLPSYGYTF

clone size: -
V gene: TRBV28
D gene: TRBD1
J gene: TRBJ2-7
CDR3 DNA: TGTGCCAGCAGTTTTACTGCGACAGGGAGCTACGAGCAGTACTTC
CDR3 protein: CASSFTATGSYEQYF

clone size: -
V gene: TRBV7-3
D gene: -
J gene: TRBJ2-3
CDR3 DNA: TGTGCCAGCAGCAAGGGAGCCACAGATACGCAGTATTTT
CDR3 protein: CASSKGATDTQYF

clone size: few
V gene: TRBV10-3
D gene: TRBD1
J gene: TRBJ1-6
CDR3 DNA: TGTGCCATCAGAGTCGGGACAGGGGAAAATTCACCCCTCCACTTT
CDR3 protein: CAIRVGTGENSPLHF

clone size: -
V gene: TRBV6-5
D gene: -
J gene: TRBJ2-1
CDR3 DNA: TGTGCCAGCAGCCCCGAGAGGAATGAGCAGTTCTTC
CDR3 protein: CASSPERNEQFF

clone size: -
V gene: TRBV15
D gene: -
J gene: TRBJ2-6
CDR3 DNA: TGTGCCACCAGCGCGGCTGGGGCCAACGTCCTGACTTTC
CDR3 protein: CATSAAGANVLTF

clone size: -
V gene: TRBV11-3
D gene: TRBD1
J gene: TRBJ2-5
CDR3 DNA: TGTGCCAGCAGCTTAGGTGACAGGGGAGAGACCCAGTACTTC
CDR3 protein: CASSLGDRGETQYF